This passage covers 17 T cell receptor beta chains from one sample sequenced in a study of T-cell reconstitution after alpha-beta-depleted transplantation in children. The TCRbeta library incorporated unique molecular identifiers. A single record per CDR3 protein comes from TCRdb applying MiXCR to the PCR reads. The sample includes 600,000 or so distinct CDR3 sequences, about 23% of them seen just once. Sequencing was performed on PBMCs, mostly from graft donor cells, taken 360 days after TCRalphabeta/CD19-depleted stem cell transplant. The receptors were gathered from a boy under two years old who had a stem cell transplant for acute myeloid leukemia, so the T cells may come from the graft donor.

The chain joins TRBV6-5 to TRBJ1-1; D is ambiguous. V was shortened by 6 bases and J by 1 base, with 21 bases between the two germline ends. Germline V gives CDR1 MNHEY, CDR2 SVGAGI. The length of the CDR3 is 17 residues. In nucleotides, the CDR3 is TGTGCCAGCAGCCCCGGGAGCAGTCACCTTTGGAACACTGAAGCTTTCTTT. Translating it yields CASSPGSSHLWNTEAFF.

This clonotype was seen a handful of times. The gene calls are TRBV13 and TRBJ2-1; D might be TRBD2 (7 bases). This CDR3 region has 15 residues. Germline values: CDR1 PRHDT, CDR2 FYEKMQ (reference sequence). V lost 6 bases to trimming and J lost 7 bases, with 19 bases between them. As DNA, the CDR3 is TGTGCCAGCAGGATCCTCGGGGGGCCGAATAATGAGCAGTTCTTC. It yields the protein CASRILGGPNNEQFF.

The chain couples TRBV27 to TRBJ1-4; 9 bases map to TRBD1. The V gene end was trimmed by 6 bases and the J gene end by 4 bases; junction bases not matched to a gene: 3. The CDR3 spans 14 residues. The germline V gene has CDR1 MNHEY and CDR2 SMNVEV (reference sequence). In DNA form, the CDR3 reads TGTGCCAGCAGCCCGACAGGGGGTAATGAAAAACTGTTTTTT. Translated, it gives CASSPTGGNEKLFF.

In this sample, this clonotype turned up a few times. The J gene is TRBJ1-1, the V gene TRBV20-1; D remains unclear. Trimming took off 3 bases at V and 10 bases at J, with 9 bases between the two ends. Germline-derived CDR1 and CDR2 are DFQATT and SNEGSKA (reference sequence). The CDR3 contains 10 residues. The CDR3 DNA reads as TGCAGTGCTAGGGGCAGCCGAGCTTTCTTT. Translation: CSARGSRAFF.

This chain connects TRBV13 to TRBJ2-3; D tentatively reads TRBD1 or TRBD2 (5 bases each). Trimming pared 3 bases from V and 0 bases from J, leaving 16 bases between. CDR1 and CDR2 (germline): PRHDT, FYEKMQ (reference sequence). The CDR3 runs to 17 residues. CDR3 loop: CASSFRGGGLSTDTQYF. The CDR3 bases are TGTGCCAGCAGCTTTCGAGGTGGGGGTCTGAGCACAGATACGCAGTATTTT.

This clonotype was observed many times. CDR3 nucleotide sequence: TGTGCCAGCAGCCAAGATAGCGGGGGGGCAGGAGAGACCCAGTACTTC. This gives the protein CASSQDSGGAGETQYF. The V call is TRBV4-2, the J call TRBJ2-5, with TRBD2 identical over 11 bases. From germline, CDR1 is LGHNA and CDR2 YNFKEQ. The trim removed 0 bases at V and 4 bases at J, leaving 4 bases unmatched. The CDR3 has 16 residues.

There are many counts of this clonotype. V is TRBV7-2 and J is TRBJ2-3, with D maybe TRBD2 (6 bases). Germline V gives CDR1 SGHTA, CDR2 FQGNSA. The CDR3 spans 17 residues. Between the trimmed V and J ends, which lost 1 base and 1 base, there was a span of 15 bases. CDR3 loop: CASSLVGGPTGTDTQYF. CDR3 in DNA: TGTGCCAGCAGCTTAGTGGGGGGTCCCACTGGCACAGATACGCAGTATTTT.

This chain joins TRBV11-2 and TRBJ2-3; 7 nucleotides agree with TRBD2. J lost 6 bases, V lost 7 bases, and 16 bases had no gene match. The CDR3 sequence is 16 residues long. Germline values: CDR1 SGHAT, CDR2 FQNNGV. CDR3 sequence (DNA): TGTGCCAGCACCCGTGCGGGGGTCCGGGCGTCGGATACGCAGTATTTT. Its protein is CASTRAGVRASDTQYF.

This clonotype was picked up many times. The V gene is TRBV5-1, the J gene TRBJ2-1, with D perhaps being TRBD1 or TRBD2 (6 bases each). This CDR3 has 14 residues. V shed 7 bases and J shed 0 bases, with 11 bases lying between them. The germline V gene has CDR1 SGHRS and CDR2 YFSETQ. Written as DNA, the CDR3 is TGCGCCAGCCGGGGGCCTCTCTCCTACAATGAGCAGTTCTTC. It specifies CASRGPLSYNEQFF.

The rearrangement links TRBV10-2 to TRBJ2-3; 10 bases fit TRBD2. The CDR3 has 13 residues. The junction had 5 bases not matched to a gene; V was cut back by 9 bases and J by 5 bases. Looked up from germline, CDR1 is WSHSY and CDR2 is SAAADI. The CDR3 sequence: CASTSGAGDTQYF. CDR3 sequence (DNA): TGCGCCAGTACTAGCGGGGCCGGAGATACGCAGTATTTT.

This clonotype has a count of ten or more. CDR3 sequence (DNA): TGCAGTGCTAGATGGGACAGGGCCACCACCGGGACTGAAGCTTTCTTT. It codes for CSARWDRATTGTEAFF. This chain links TRBV20-1 with TRBJ1-1, with 9 bases identical to TRBD1. Germline V CDR1 and CDR2: DFQATT, SNEGSKA (reference sequence). Trimming cost V 2 bases and J 5 bases; bases outside gene matches: 12. This CDR3 has 16 residues.

This clonotype was seen a few times. The V call is TRBV20-1, the J call TRBJ2-1; 9 positions match TRBD1. The germline V gene has CDR1 DFQATT and CDR2 SNEGSKA (reference sequence). CDR3 length: 14 residues. Germline trimming cut 3 bases from V and 10 bases from J; bases unmatched to any gene: 10. CDR3 sequence reads: CSARDLGTGYEQFF. The CDR3 nucleotides read TGCAGTGCTAGGGACCTCGGGACAGGGTACGAGCAGTTCTTC.

This clonotype has just a few counts. The CDR3 DNA follows: TGCAGTGCTAGTTCGGAACTAGCGGGCTCCCGGGCTGAGCAGTTCTTC. Its translation is CSASSELAGSRAEQFF. The genes are TRBV20-1 and TRBJ2-1; TRBD2 agrees at 9 bases. V shed 3 bases, J shed 9 bases, and the junction held 15 bases outside the gene matches. Per the germline V gene, CDR1 is DFQATT and CDR2 is SNEGSKA (reference sequence). The CDR3 is 16 residues long.

This clonotype appeared a few times. The DNA of the CDR3 is TGTGCCAGCAGTGCCGTCAGGGGGTATGAGAGCACTGAAGCTTTCTTT. Translated, it gives CASSAVRGYESTEAFF. The chain is built from TRBV6-1 and TRBJ1-1; 7 nucleotides align to TRBD1. CDR3 size: 16 residues. Germline V CDR1 and CDR2: MNHNS, SASEGT. Trimming took 4 bases from V and 4 from J; bases not matched to a gene: 12.

The chain recombines TRBV7-6 with TRBJ2-1; 9 bases line up with TRBD2. Trimming at V came to 5 bases and at J to 6 bases, leaving 11 bases not matched to a gene. The CDR3 extends over 16 amino acids. CDR1 SGHVS and CDR2 FNYEAQ come from the germline V gene. Here the CDR3 reads CASSPPDVAGANEQFF. The CDR3 DNA sequence: TGTGCCAGCAGCCCACCGGATGTAGCGGGGGCCAATGAGCAGTTCTTC.

This clonotype was recorded a few times. V gene TRBV20-1 combines with J gene TRBJ2-7; 8 nucleotides agree with TRBD2. Per germline, CDR1 DFQATT and CDR2 SNEGSKA (reference sequence). The CDR3 length is 14 residues. Trimming removed 3 bases from V and 6 bases from J; junction bases left unmatched: 10. CDR3: CSASVAGPYAEQYF. The CDR3 DNA follows: TGCAGTGCTAGTGTAGCGGGGCCCTATGCCGAGCAGTACTTC.

This clonotype was observed at least ten times. V gene TRBV29-1 combines with J gene TRBJ2-1, with a tentative D call TRBD2 (5 bases). V was cut by 4 bases and J by 4 bases, with 5 bases left in between. This CDR3 spans 11 amino acids. Looked up from germline, CDR1 is SQVTM and CDR2 is ANQGSEA. CDR3 loop: CSVGEYNEQFF. The CDR3 region has the DNA TGCAGCGTTGGGGAGTACAATGAGCAGTTCTTC.